This paragraph reports one T cell receptor (beta chain). Its antigen is currently unknown. It was with 60 Vbeta and 13 Jbeta primers that the PCR ran. TCRdb keeps only in-frame clones here, not all; method: immunoSEQ multiplex PCR. The sample has just under 90,000 clones. This CDR3 has 15 residues. V dropped 3 bases and J dropped 2 bases, with 13 bases sitting between them. Germline V gene data show CDR1 as MGHRA and CDR2 as YSYEKL. This sample is part of a study of cytomegalovirus exposure and HLA in healthy donors. Study information: Assignment to the Caucasian-associated ancestry cluster applied to more than 75% of the approximately 420 genotyped donors.

General study points: There were some V segments, including TRBV6-2 and TRBV6-3, excluded as indistinguishable. Reports credit the classifier with highly specific, highly sensitive diagnosis of cytomegalovirus status.

The clonotype originates from a girl between 5 and 17 years old in good health and CMV-seropositive. Sequenced input: PBMCs. This sequence joins TRBV4-1 and TRBJ2-5, with D maybe TRBD2 (5 bases). The CDR3 spells CASSHPGRAQETQYF. The CDR3 nucleotides read TGCGCCAGCAGCCACCCCGGGCGGGCTCAAGAGACCCAGTACTTC.